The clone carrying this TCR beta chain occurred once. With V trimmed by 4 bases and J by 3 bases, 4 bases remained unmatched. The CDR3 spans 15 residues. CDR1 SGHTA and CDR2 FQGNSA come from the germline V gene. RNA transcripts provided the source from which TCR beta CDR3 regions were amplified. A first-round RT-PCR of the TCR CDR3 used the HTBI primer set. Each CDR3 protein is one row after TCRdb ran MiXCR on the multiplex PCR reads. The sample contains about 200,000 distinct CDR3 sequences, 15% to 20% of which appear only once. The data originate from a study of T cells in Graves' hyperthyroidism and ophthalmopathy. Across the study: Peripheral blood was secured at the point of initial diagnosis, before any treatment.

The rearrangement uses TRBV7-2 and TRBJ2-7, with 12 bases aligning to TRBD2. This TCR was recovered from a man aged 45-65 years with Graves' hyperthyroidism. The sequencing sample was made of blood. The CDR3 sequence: CASSYWTSGIYEQYF. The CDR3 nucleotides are TGTGCCAGCAGCTATTGGACTAGCGGGATCTACGAGCAGTACTTC.